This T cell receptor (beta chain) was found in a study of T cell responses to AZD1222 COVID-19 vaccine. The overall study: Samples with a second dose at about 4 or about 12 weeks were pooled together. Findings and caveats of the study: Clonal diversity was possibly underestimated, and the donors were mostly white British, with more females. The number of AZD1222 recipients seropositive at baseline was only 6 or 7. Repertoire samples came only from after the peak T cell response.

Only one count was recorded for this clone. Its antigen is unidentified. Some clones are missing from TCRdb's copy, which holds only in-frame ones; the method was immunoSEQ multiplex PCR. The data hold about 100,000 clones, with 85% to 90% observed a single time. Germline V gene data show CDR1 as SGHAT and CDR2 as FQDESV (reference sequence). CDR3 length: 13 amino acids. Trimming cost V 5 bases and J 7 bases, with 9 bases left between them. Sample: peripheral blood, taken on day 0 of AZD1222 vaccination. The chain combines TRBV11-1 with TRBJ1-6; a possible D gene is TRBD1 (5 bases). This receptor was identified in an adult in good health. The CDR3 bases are TGTGCCAGCAGCCCGACAGCGAATTCACCCCTCCACTTT. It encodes CASSPTANSPLHF. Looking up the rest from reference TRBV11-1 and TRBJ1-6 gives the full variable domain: EAEVAQSPRYKITEKSQAVAFWCDPISGHATLYWYRQILGQGPELLVQFQDESVVDDSQLPKDRFSAERLKGVDSTLKIQPAELGDSAMYLCASSPTANSPLHFGNGTRLTVT.